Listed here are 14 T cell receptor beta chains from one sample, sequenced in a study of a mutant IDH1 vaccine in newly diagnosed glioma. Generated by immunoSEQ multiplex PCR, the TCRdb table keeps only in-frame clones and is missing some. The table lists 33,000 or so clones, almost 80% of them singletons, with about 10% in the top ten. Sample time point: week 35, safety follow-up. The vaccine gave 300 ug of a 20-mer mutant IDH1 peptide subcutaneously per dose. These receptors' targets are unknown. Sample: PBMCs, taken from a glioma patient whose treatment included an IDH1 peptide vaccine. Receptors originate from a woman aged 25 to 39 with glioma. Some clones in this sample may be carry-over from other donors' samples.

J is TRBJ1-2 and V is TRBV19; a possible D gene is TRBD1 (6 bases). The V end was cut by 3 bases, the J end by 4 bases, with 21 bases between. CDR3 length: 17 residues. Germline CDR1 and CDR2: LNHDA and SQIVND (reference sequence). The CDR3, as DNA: TGTGCCAGTAGTATTCTGCCGGGGGCAGAGAGCGGCTATGGCTACACCTTC. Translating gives CASSILPGAESGYGYTF.

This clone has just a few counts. The CDR3 nucleotides read TGTGCCAGCAGCTTACGAGAAAAGGGCGGCTACACCTTC. It encodes CASSLREKGGYTF. The J gene is TRBJ1-2, the V gene TRBV7-9, with unresolved D. The ends were cut back, 2 bases at V and 8 bases at J, with 12 bases in the middle. This CDR3 spans 13 amino acids. Germline CDR1 reads SEHNR; CDR2 reads FQNEAQ (reference sequence).

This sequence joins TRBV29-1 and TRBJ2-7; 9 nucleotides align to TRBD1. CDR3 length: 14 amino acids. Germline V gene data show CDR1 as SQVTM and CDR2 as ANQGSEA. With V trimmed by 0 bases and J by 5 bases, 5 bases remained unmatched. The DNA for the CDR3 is TGCAGCGTTGAAGAGAGAGGGACAGGGAACGAGCAGTACTTC. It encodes CSVEERGTGNEQYF.

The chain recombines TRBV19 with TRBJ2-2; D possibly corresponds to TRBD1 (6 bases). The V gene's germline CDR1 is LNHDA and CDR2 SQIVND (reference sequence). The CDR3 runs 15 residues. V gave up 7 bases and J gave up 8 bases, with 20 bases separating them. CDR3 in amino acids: CASIRSARGKGELFF. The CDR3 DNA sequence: TGTGCCAGTATAAGGTCGGCTAGGGGGAAAGGGGAGCTGTTTTTT.

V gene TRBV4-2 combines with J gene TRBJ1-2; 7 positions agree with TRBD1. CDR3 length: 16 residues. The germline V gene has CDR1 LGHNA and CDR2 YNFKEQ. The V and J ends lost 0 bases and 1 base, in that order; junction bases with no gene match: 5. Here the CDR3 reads CASSQDLGQNNYGYTF. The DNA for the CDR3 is TGTGCCAGCAGCCAAGACCTGGGACAGAATAACTATGGCTACACCTTC.

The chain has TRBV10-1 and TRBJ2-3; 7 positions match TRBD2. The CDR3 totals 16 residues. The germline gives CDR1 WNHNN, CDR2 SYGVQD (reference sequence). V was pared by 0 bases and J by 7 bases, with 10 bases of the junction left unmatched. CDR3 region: CASSESASGIRNTQYF. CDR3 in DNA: TGCGCCAGCAGTGAGTCGGCGAGCGGGATAAGAAATACGCAGTATTTT.

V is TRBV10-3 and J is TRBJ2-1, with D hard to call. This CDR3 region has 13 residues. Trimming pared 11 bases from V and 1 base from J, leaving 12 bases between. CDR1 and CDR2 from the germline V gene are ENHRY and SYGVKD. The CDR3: CAVADASYNEQFF. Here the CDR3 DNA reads TGTGCCGTTGCAGACGCATCCTACAATGAGCAGTTCTTC.

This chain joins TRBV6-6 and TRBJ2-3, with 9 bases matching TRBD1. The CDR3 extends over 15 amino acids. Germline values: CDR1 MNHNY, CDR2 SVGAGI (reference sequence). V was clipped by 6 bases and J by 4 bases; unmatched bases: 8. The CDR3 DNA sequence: TGTGCCAGCAGCCCCCCTACAGGGGGCCCAGATACGCAGTATTTT. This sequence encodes CASSPPTGGPDTQYF.

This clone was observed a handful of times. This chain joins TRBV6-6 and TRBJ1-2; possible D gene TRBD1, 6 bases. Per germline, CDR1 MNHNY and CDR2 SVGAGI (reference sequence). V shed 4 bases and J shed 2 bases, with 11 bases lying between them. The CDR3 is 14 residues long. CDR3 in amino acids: CASSSGTSNYGYTF. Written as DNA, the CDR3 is TGTGCCAGCAGTTCCGGGACAAGCAACTATGGCTACACCTTC.

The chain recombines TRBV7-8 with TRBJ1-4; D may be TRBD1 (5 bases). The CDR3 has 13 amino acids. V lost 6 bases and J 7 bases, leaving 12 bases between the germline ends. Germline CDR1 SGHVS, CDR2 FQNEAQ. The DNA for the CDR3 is TGTGCCAGCAGTCGGGGGGTTCTTGAAAAACTGTTTTTT. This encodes CASSRGVLEKLFF.

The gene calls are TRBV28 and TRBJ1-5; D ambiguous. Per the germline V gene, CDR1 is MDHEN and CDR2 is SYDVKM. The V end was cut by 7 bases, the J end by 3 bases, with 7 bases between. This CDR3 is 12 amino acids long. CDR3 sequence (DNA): TGTGCCAGCACGGGTCCCAATCAGCCCCAGCATTTT. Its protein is CASTGPNQPQHF.

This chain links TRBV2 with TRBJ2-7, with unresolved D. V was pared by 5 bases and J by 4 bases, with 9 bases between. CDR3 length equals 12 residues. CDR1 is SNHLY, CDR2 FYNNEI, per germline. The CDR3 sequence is CASSPSFYEQYF. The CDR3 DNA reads TGTGCCAGCAGTCCCAGTTTTTACGAGCAGTACTTC.

CDR3 sequence reads: CASSRSSGSMYEQYF. CDR3 sequence (DNA): TGTGCCAGCAGCAGAAGTAGCGGGAGTATGTACGAGCAGTACTTC. The V call is TRBV5-4, the J call TRBJ2-7; 9 bases are shared with TRBD2. V lost 4 bases to trimming and J lost 4 bases; unmatched junction nucleotides: 9. In germline, CDR1 is SGHNT, CDR2 YYREEE (reference sequence). CDR3 length: 15 residues.

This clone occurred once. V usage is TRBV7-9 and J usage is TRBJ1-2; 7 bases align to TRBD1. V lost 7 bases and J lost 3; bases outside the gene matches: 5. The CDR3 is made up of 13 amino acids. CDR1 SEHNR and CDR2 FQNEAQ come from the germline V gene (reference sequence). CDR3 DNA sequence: TGTGCCAGCACCACCGGACAGGACTATGGCTACACCTTC. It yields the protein CASTTGQDYGYTF.